One TCR beta chain is described in this entry. Its antigen is unidentified. Germline V gives CDR1 SGHTA, CDR2 FQGNSA. The CDR3 totals 14 residues. J lost 4 bases, V lost 5 bases, and 4 bases had no gene match. These data come from a study of cytomegalovirus exposure and HLA in healthy donors. For the study at large: Samples from HLA-typed donors yielded 65 million to 90 million unique TCRs in an early data release. Study-level results: Follow-up analysis later connected one missense variant in DCLRE1C with trimming of TCR beta V- and J-genes.

Primers included in the PCR were 60 Vbeta and 13 Jbeta primers. Clones were read by immunoSEQ multiplex PCR, and TCRdb kept only the in-frame ones, dropping some. This table holds 200,000 to 300,000 clones, roughly 82% found once. V usage is TRBV7-2 and J usage is TRBJ1-1, with TRBD1 matching over 10 bases. The TCR originated in a woman in her 40s in good health and CMV-seropositive. Source material: PBMCs. Here the CDR3 reads CASSPRTGGTEAFF. The DNA of the CDR3 is TGTGCCAGCAGCCCACGGACAGGGGGCACTGAAGCTTTCTTT.